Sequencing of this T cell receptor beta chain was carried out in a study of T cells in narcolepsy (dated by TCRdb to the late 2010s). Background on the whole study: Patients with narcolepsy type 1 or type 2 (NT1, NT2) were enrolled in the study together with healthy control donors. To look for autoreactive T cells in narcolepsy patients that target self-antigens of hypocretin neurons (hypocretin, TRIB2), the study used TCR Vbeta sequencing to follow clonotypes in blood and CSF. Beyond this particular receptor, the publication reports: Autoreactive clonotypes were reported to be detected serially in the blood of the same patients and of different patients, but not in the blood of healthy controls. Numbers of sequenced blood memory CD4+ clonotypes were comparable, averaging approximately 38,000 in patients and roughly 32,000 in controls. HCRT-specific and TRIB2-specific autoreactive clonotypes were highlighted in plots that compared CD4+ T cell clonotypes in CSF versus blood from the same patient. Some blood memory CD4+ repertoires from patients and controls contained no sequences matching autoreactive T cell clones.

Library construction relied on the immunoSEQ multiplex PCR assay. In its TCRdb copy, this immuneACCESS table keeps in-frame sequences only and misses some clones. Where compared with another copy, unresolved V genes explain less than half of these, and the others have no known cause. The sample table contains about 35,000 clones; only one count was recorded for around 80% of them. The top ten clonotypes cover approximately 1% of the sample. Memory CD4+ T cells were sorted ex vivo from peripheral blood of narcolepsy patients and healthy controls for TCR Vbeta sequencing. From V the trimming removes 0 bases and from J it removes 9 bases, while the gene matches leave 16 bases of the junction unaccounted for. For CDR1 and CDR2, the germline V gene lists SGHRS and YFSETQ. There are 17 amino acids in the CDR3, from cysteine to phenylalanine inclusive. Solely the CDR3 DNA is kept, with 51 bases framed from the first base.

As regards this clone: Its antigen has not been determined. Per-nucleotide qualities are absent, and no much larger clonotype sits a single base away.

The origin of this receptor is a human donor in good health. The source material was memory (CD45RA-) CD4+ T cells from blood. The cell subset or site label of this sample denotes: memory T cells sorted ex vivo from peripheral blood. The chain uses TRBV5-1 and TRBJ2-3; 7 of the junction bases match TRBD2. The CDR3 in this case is CASSLGEGIGKEGTQYF. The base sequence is TGCGCCAGCAGCTTGGGGGAGGGAATTGGAAAGGAAGGCACGCAGTATTTT.